These 21 T cell receptor beta chains came from one sample sequenced in a study of blood T cell repertoires in COVID-19. The protocol was immunoSEQ multiplex PCR, while the TCRdb copy is restricted to in-frame clones and leaves out a portion. The sample has just over 300,000 clones, 85% to 90% seen once; the top ten hold about 4%. The sample taken for sequencing was PBMCs or T cells enriched from blood (not recorded which). All receptors come from a man younger than 40 who had recovered from COVID-19.

V usage is TRBV11-3 and J usage is TRBJ1-2, with TRBD1 matching over 11 bases. Trimming cost V 4 bases and J 4 bases; bases outside gene matches: 8. Germline CDR1 and CDR2: SGHNT and YENEEA. This CDR3 has 16 residues. In DNA form, the CDR3 reads TGTGCCAGCAGCTCGCCGGGACAGGGGGACGGCTATGGCTACACCTTC. Amino acids: CASSSPGQGDGYGYTF.

CDR3 region: CASSLFPGQGAKQFF. CDR3 DNA: TGTGCCAGCAGTTTATTTCCGGGACAGGGGGCGAAGCAGTTCTTC. The J gene is TRBJ2-1, the V gene TRBV27; 12 bases map to TRBD1. Germline V gives CDR1 MNHEY, CDR2 SMNVEV (reference sequence). The J segment lost 11 bases and the V segment lost 1 base, leaving 6 bases of the junction unmatched. There are 15 residues in the CDR3.

The chain couples TRBV4-1 to TRBJ1-4; unclear D gene. Germline CDR1 and CDR2: MGHRA and YSYEKL. V was clipped by 5 bases and J by 1 base, with 5 bases between them. The CDR3 runs 13 residues. This chain's CDR3 is CASSRRTNEKLFF. CDR3 nucleotides: TGCGCCAGCAGCAGGAGAACTAATGAAAAACTGTTTTTT.

V gene TRBV5-8 combines with J gene TRBJ2-5; D perhaps matches TRBD1 (5 bases). The germline V and J ends were trimmed by 1 base and 5 bases, with 12 bases remaining between them. Germline V lookup: CDR1 SGHTS, CDR2 YDEGEE. The length of the CDR3 is 14 residues. The CDR3 spells CASSLLRVRETQYF. CDR3 bases: TGTGCCAGCAGCTTGCTCAGGGTGAGGGAGACCCAGTACTTC.

The CDR3 DNA follows: TGTGCCAGCAGCTCCGGGACAGTGATAGTCTGGGGCTACACCTTC. Protein: CASSSGTVIVWGYTF. The chain joins TRBV7-9 to TRBJ1-2, with TRBD1 identical over 7 bases. Germline V gene sequence: CDR1 SEHNR, CDR2 FQNEAQ (reference sequence). CDR3 length equals 15 residues. V was pared by 4 bases and J by 8 bases, with 13 bases of the junction left unmatched.

A few counts support this clone. The chain joins TRBV28 to TRBJ1-6; 8 nucleotides match TRBD1. The CDR3 runs 17 residues. V was pared by 1 base and J by 8 bases, with 10 bases of the junction left unmatched. Germline CDR1 and CDR2: MDHEN and SYDVKM. The CDR3 region has the DNA TGTGCCAGCAGTTTATCCACAGGGGGTATATTCTATTCACCCCTCCACTTT. It translates to CASSLSTGGIFYSPLHF.

This chain uses TRBV18 with TRBJ2-3; 8 bases align to TRBD1. The CDR3 is 15 residues long. Germline V lookup: CDR1 KGHSH, CDR2 LQKENI. V lost 5 bases, J lost 6 bases, and 10 bases stayed unmatched. The CDR3 protein is CASSLGQAAGDTQYF. The CDR3 DNA sequence: TGTGCCAGCTCATTGGGACAGGCGGCCGGGGATACGCAGTATTTT.

A few counts support this clone. The V and J genes are TRBV7-9 and TRBJ1-2, with 10 bases lining up with TRBD1. This CDR3 region has 15 residues. From germline, CDR1 is SEHNR and CDR2 FQNEAQ (reference sequence). Trimming removed 4 bases from V and 3 bases from J; junction bases left unmatched: 5. The CDR3 DNA reads TGTGCCAGCAGCTCCCGGGACAGGGGAGACTATGGCTACACCTTC. Its translation is CASSSRDRGDYGYTF.

The V gene is TRBV7-8, the J gene TRBJ2-5; TRBD2 matches at 13 bases. In germline, CDR1 is SGHVS, CDR2 FQNEAQ. The CDR3 consists of 17 residues. With 6 bases clipped from V and 5 bases from J, the junction kept 12 bases outside the gene matches. The DNA of the CDR3 is TGTGCCAGCAGGAGTGCCGGGACTAGCGGGGCCGGGGAGACCCAGTACTTC. As protein: CASRSAGTSGAGETQYF.

The chain carries TRBV18 and TRBJ1-2, with TRBD1 matching over 9 bases. Germline CDR1 is KGHSH and CDR2 is LQKENI. V shed 2 bases and J 5 bases; nucleotides not matched to a gene: 6. The CDR3 is made up of 15 amino acids. The CDR3 sequence: CASSPSDRGVYGYTF. In DNA, the CDR3 is TGTGCCAGCTCACCATCCGACAGGGGGGTTTATGGCTACACCTTC.

The V call is TRBV5-1, the J call TRBJ2-3; D may be TRBD1 (6 bases). V was cut by 2 bases and J by 3 bases, with 16 bases left in between. The germline CDR1 and CDR2 sequences are SGHRS and YFSETQ. CDR3 length: 16 residues. The CDR3 is CASSFGQYAGTDTQYF. In DNA, the CDR3 is TGCGCCAGCAGCTTCGGACAGTATGCTGGAACAGATACGCAGTATTTT.

The chain links TRBV6-5 to TRBJ2-7, with D perhaps TRBD2 (5 bases). Germline V CDR1 and CDR2: MNHEY, SVGAGI. Trimming pared 0 bases from V and 1 base from J, leaving 10 bases between. The CDR3 spans 15 residues. The CDR3 region has the DNA TGTGCCAGCAGTTACTCTTTCGGGGTGTCCTACGAGCAGTACTTC. Residues: CASSYSFGVSYEQYF.

In its sample, this clone was seen once. The rearrangement links TRBV6-5 to TRBJ1-5; D gene uncertain. The germline V gene has CDR1 MNHEY and CDR2 SVGAGI. The CDR3 consists of 15 residues. Between the trimmed V and J ends, which lost 3 bases and 6 bases, there was a span of 15 bases. This CDR3 is CASSYAAGGSQPQHF. In DNA, the CDR3 is TGTGCCAGCAGTTATGCGGCAGGAGGTAGTCAGCCCCAGCATTTT.

The chain is built from TRBV28 and TRBJ2-1; possibly TRBD2 for D (6 bases). The CDR3 runs 12 residues. V dropped 8 bases and J dropped 2 bases, with 7 bases sitting between them. CDR1 MDHEN and CDR2 SYDVKM come from the germline V gene. CDR3 amino acids: CASRGTYNEQFF. Written as DNA, the CDR3 is TGTGCCAGCCGGGGGACCTACAATGAGCAGTTCTTC.

On this clone itself: This sample also contains other DNA sequences that code for the same CDR3. This chain joins TRBV5-1 and TRBJ1-3; D gene ambiguous. The CDR3 sequence is 14 residues long. Germline assignment: CDR1 SGHRS and CDR2 YFSETQ. V was pared by 0 bases and J by 2 bases, with 6 bases between. CDR3 protein: CASSLAGAGNTIYF. CDR3 DNA: TGCGCCAGCAGCTTGGCTGGAGCTGGAAACACCATATATTTT.

The chain is built from TRBV5-4 and TRBJ2-7, with a tentative D call TRBD2 (6 bases). Looked up from germline, CDR1 is SGHNT and CDR2 is YYREEE (reference sequence). The CDR3 consists of 18 residues. V was pared by 4 bases and J by 0 bases, with 23 bases between. This chain's CDR3 is CASSRYQAWRDSSYEQYF. CDR3 bases: TGTGCCAGCAGCCGTTACCAAGCCTGGAGGGACTCCTCCTACGAGCAGTACTTC.

The CDR3 DNA follows: TGCGCCAGCAGCTTGGCCGCACCGGACAGGGGTGATACGCAGTATTTT. It translates to CASSLAAPDRGDTQYF. The chain employs TRBV5-1 and TRBJ2-3; 9 nucleotides match TRBD1. Trimming took 0 bases from V and 6 from J; bases not matched to a gene: 8. The CDR3 consists of 16 residues. The germline V gene encodes CDR1 SGHRS and CDR2 YFSETQ.

This clone was found once. The chain couples TRBV2 to TRBJ2-4; 7 bases map to TRBD1. Germline assignment: CDR1 SNHLY and CDR2 FYNNEI. The junction had 11 bases not matched to a gene; V was cut back by 7 bases and J by 8 bases. The CDR3 is 14 residues long. Written as DNA, the CDR3 is TGTGCCAGCATCGGCCGGACAGGTGGTGACATTCAGTACTTC. It encodes CASIGRTGGDIQYF.

The rearrangement uses TRBV6-2 or TRBV6-3 and TRBJ1-2, with no clear D. Per the germline V gene, CDR1 is MNHEY and CDR2 is SVGEGT. Trimming removed 5 bases at V and 4 bases at J, with 8 bases between. The CDR3 consists of 12 residues. The CDR3 sequence is CASSAPSYGYTF. The CDR3 DNA reads TGTGCCAGCAGTGCCCCGAGCTATGGCTACACCTTC.

The chain employs TRBV6-5 and TRBJ2-7, with 9 nucleotides matching TRBD1. V dropped 0 bases and J dropped 4; count of bases not matched to a gene: 4. CDR1 MNHEY and CDR2 SVGAGI come from the germline V gene. The CDR3 contains 15 residues. In nucleotides, the CDR3 is TGTGCCAGCAGTTACTCCGGGACAGGGAAGTACGAGCAGTACTTC. Translation: CASSYSGTGKYEQYF.

The chain employs TRBV25-1 and TRBJ2-1; TRBD2 aligns across 8 bases. CDR3 length: 15 residues. The germline gives CDR1 MGHDK, CDR2 SYGVNS. V lost 2 bases, J lost 4 bases, and 4 bases stayed unmatched. In nucleotides, the CDR3 is TGTGCCAGCAGTGAACCCAGCGGGGGATACAATGAGCAGTTCTTC. It codes for CASSEPSGGYNEQFF.